The present entry profiles one T cell receptor (beta chain) with its context. The antigen remains undetermined. CDR3 size: 14 residues. The germline gives CDR1 SNHLY, CDR2 FYNNEI. The J segment lost 4 bases and the V segment lost 10 bases, leaving 8 bases of the junction unmatched. Among the donors, all were Caucasian adults who lived in Nashville, Tennessee. As processed by the authors: In the immunoSEQ data, sequences were junction-only and lacked quality scores, so filtering differed. Data came from immunoSEQ multiplex PCR; TCRdb stores just in-frame clones and leaves some out. V and J calls and clone size are copied from that table; D and trimming were computed from the DNA. The sample carries approximately 350,000 clones, 90% to 97% recorded once. This entry is derived from a study of shared clonotypes between healthy human individuals. Study-wide results and limits: Specimens sampled were limited to blood, with tissue repertoires likely differing.

The rearrangement links TRBV2 to TRBJ1-1; 11 bases align to TRBD1. Sequenced input: memory CD8+ T cells sorted from blood. Subset denoted: CD45RO+ cells pooled with CCR7-negative TemRA cells. This clonotype was obtained from a man aged 25 to 45 in good health. This chain's CDR3 is CATPAGTGGTEAFF. CDR3 sequence (DNA): TGTGCCACCCCAGCCGGGACAGGGGGCACTGAAGCTTTCTTT.